Presented here are 27 T cell receptor beta chains from one specimen sequenced in a study of CXCR3-negative and CXCR3-positive naive CD8 T cells (dated by TCRdb to between 2018 and 2021). Sequencing was performed on a NextSeq 550. The Human TCR Profiling Kit (MiLaboratory) was used to make UMI-labeled 5' RACE TRB cDNA libraries. Through TCRdb reprocessing, the reads give one entry per CDR3 protein sequence; DNA is omitted. In this sample's table one finds approximately 60,000 distinct CDR3 sequences. The top ten clones comprise around a quarter of the sample. Sequencing was performed on memory CD8+ T cells from blood. According to the study, the label for this sample's cell subset or site signals: conventional CD8+ memory T cells (TMEM), sorted as controls. These receptors originate from a human donor in good health. Some clones in this sample may be carry-over from other donors' samples.

The chain links TRBV21-1 to TRBJ2-7; as DNA is missing, the TRBD1 call by TCRdb cannot be tested. TRBV21-1 is tagged as a pseudogene. The CDR3 contains 15 residues. The CDR3 is CASSKTTGPSYEQYF.

The genes are TRBV4-3 and TRBJ2-3; the D gene TCRdb calls, TRBD2, cannot be checked with no DNA. The CDR3 spans 18 residues. Germline values: CDR1 LGHNA, CDR2 YSLEER. The CDR3 sequence: CASSQVVQAGGLTDTQYF.

The rearrangement uses TRBV7-6 and TRBJ2-6; TCRdb's D call of TRBD1 is untestable without DNA. The CDR3 runs 19 residues. Germline V gives CDR1 SGHVS, CDR2 FNYEAQ. CDR3 sequence reads: CASSPTLTGIIAGANVLTF.

The rearrangement links TRBV29-1 to TRBJ2-5. CDR1 and CDR2 from the germline V gene are SQVTM and ANQGSEA. The CDR3 has 15 amino acids. The CDR3: CSVEGDTEYQETQYF.

Measured by frequency, this clonotype is medium-sized. The chain joins TRBV4-3 to TRBJ2-6; the D call from TCRdb, TRBD1, cannot be confirmed without DNA. This CDR3 contains 19 residues. The germline V gene has CDR1 LGHNA and CDR2 YSLEER. CDR3 sequence reads: CASSQADREGIAGANVLTF.

The chain joins TRBV7-9 to TRBJ1-6; TCRdb designates TRBD1, a call that cannot be tested without DNA. Germline loops: CDR1 SEHNR, CDR2 FQNEAQ (reference sequence). The CDR3 is made up of 13 amino acids. The CDR3 region is CASSLDNTRALHF.

The chain's CDR3 is CSVEVGVLEGYTF. V usage is TRBV29-1 and J usage is TRBJ1-2. CDR3 length equals 13 residues. CDR1 and CDR2 from the germline V gene are SQVTM and ANQGSEA.

V is TRBV6-5 and J is TRBJ2-7; the TCRdb call, TRBD1, lacks DNA for checking. CDR3 size: 13 residues. The germline gives CDR1 MNHEY, CDR2 SVGAGI. The CDR3 sequence is CASSPRDSYEQYF.

The chain links TRBV29-1 to TRBJ2-7; TCRdb's D call of TRBD1 is untestable without DNA. The CDR3 is made up of 11 amino acids. The germline V gene has CDR1 SQVTM and CDR2 ANQGSEA. CDR3 protein: CSVAGVDQQYF.

The chain carries TRBV29-1 and TRBJ2-1. The CDR3 is made up of 12 amino acids. CDR1 and CDR2 from the germline V gene are SQVTM and ANQGSEA. CDR3 residues: CSVDTELGEQFF.

CDR3 amino acids: CAISESPGKGADTQYF. The gene calls are TRBV10-3 and TRBJ2-3; TCRdb names TRBD1, which stays unverified in the absence of DNA. The CDR3 contains 16 residues. Germline assignment: CDR1 ENHRY and CDR2 SYGVKD.

The rearrangement uses TRBV21-1 and TRBJ2-7; without DNA, the TCRdb call of TRBD1 cannot be checked. TRBV21-1 is tagged as a pseudogene. The CDR3 totals 16 residues. CDR3 region: CASSASGTRVSYEQYF.

The V call is TRBV15, the J call TRBJ1-5; TCRdb gives TRBD1 as the D gene, but with no DNA this cannot be confirmed. Germline-derived CDR1 and CDR2 are LNHNV and YYDKDF (reference sequence). There are 17 residues in the CDR3. CDR3 sequence: CATSSFGQINSNQPQHF.

The chain recombines TRBV14 with TRBJ2-2. Germline V CDR1 and CDR2: SGHDN, FVKESK. This CDR3 contains 16 residues. The CDR3 is CASSQDSRRYPGELFF.

The rearrangement links TRBV7-3 to TRBJ2-1. Germline lookup yields CDR1 SGHTA and CDR2 FQGTGA. The length of the CDR3 is 15 residues. This chain's CDR3 is CASSLTVTLAHEQFF. The complete variable domain, with remaining parts taken from reference TRBV7-3 and TRBJ2-1, reads GAGVSQTPSNKVTEKGKYVELRCDPISGHTALYWYRQSLGQGPEFLIYFQGTGAADDSGLPNDRFFAVRPEGSVSTLKIQRTERGDSAVYLCASSLTVTLAHEQFFGPGTRLTVL.

The J gene is TRBJ2-7, the V gene TRBV5-1; the D call of TRBD1 rests on TCRdb alone, since no DNA is present to check it. The CDR3 loop spans 19 amino acids. Germline CDR1 is SGHRS and CDR2 is YFSETQ. Here the CDR3 reads CASSLDGRGLGAGVYEQYF.

The chain has TRBV28 and TRBJ1-5; TCRdb outputs TRBD1, but without DNA this stays unchecked. Germline V gene sequence: CDR1 MDHEN, CDR2 SYDVKM. The CDR3 has 16 amino acids. The CDR3 reads CASRVGTVNSNQPQHF.

The V gene is TRBV27, the J gene TRBJ2-5. CDR3 length equals 15 residues. Germline V gives CDR1 MNHEY, CDR2 SMNVEV (reference sequence). CDR3 loop: CASSPHHGLQETQYF.

The rearrangement joins TRBV29-1 to TRBJ1-4. Germline V CDR1 and CDR2: SQVTM, ANQGSEA. This CDR3 is built from 11 residues. Here the CDR3 reads CSVVVGEKLFF. Full variable domain (rest looked up from reference TRBV29-1 and TRBJ1-4): SAVISQKPSRDICQRGTSLTIQCQVDSQVTMMFWYRQQPGQSLTLIATANQGSEATYESGFVIDKFPISRPNLTFSTLTVSNMSPEDSSIYLCSVVVGEKLFFGSGTQLSVL.

The chain uses TRBV12-3 or TRBV12-4 and TRBJ2-1. The CDR3 sequence is 13 residues long. The CDR3 here is CASSWNVDNEQFF.

This chain links TRBV29-1 with TRBJ1-1; the TRBD1 assignment by TCRdb is unverifiable without DNA. The CDR3 loop spans 15 amino acids. The germline V gene encodes CDR1 SQVTM and CDR2 ANQGSEA. This CDR3 reads CSAYVSGGLNTEAFF.

The gene calls are TRBV7-2 and TRBJ1-1. The CDR3 has 11 amino acids. Germline loops: CDR1 SGHTA, CDR2 FQGNSA. This CDR3 reads CASSSARLAFF.

The rearrangement joins TRBV28 to TRBJ2-1; there is no DNA to check the TCRdb D call of TRBD1. This CDR3 contains 16 residues. From germline, CDR1 is MDHEN and CDR2 SYDVKM. CDR3 sequence reads: CASSGGDGGAYNEQFF.

The chain uses TRBV4-2 and TRBJ2-1. Germline V gives CDR1 LGHNA, CDR2 YNFKEQ. This CDR3 region has 15 residues. CDR3 region: CASSQEVSTHNEQFF.

The chain carries TRBV5-1 and TRBJ2-1; TCRdb proposes TRBD1, but this gene call is untestable without DNA. Germline lookup yields CDR1 SGHRS and CDR2 YFSETQ. This CDR3 has 14 residues. The CDR3 sequence is CASSLGWGAFEQFF.

The chain has TRBV6-5 and TRBJ2-7. CDR1 and CDR2 from the germline V gene are MNHEY and SVGAGI. The CDR3 loop spans 13 amino acids. CDR3 sequence reads: CASRIGPNYEQYF.

The chain is built from TRBV12-3 or TRBV12-4 and TRBJ1-1. CDR3 size: 13 residues. The CDR3 region is CASSLSPNTEAFF.